This T cell receptor beta chain was recovered during a study of T cells after yellow fever vaccination. The CDR3 has 14 residues. V was trimmed by 0 bases and J by 7 bases, leaving 13 bases between them. The germline gives CDR1 SGHRS, CDR2 YFSETQ. Each CDR3 protein gets one entry after TCRdb re-called the 5' RACE reads with MiXCR. The repertoire has some 560,000 distinct CDR3 sequences, roughly a sixth of them found once; the top ten carry 17%. The source material was PBMCs, sampled 4 to 6 days after the first yellow fever vaccination. J is TRBJ1-2 and V is TRBV5-1; D is perhaps TRBD1 (5 bases). The sequence came from a man younger than 35 who received the YFV17D yellow fever vaccine. The CDR3 DNA reads TGCGCCAGCAGCTTGGCCATCCAGGGTAGTGGCTACACCTTC. It yields the protein CASSLAIQGSGYTF.